What follows is one T cell receptor beta chain and its context. What it binds is unknown. This table comes from immunoSEQ multiplex PCR, and its TCRdb copy is limited to in-frame clones, with some not included. The profile shows roughly 110,000 clones, 80% to 95% of them singletons. The V and J ends lost 4 bases and 0 bases, in that order; junction bases with no gene match: 10. The CDR3 covers 17 residues. Looked up from germline, CDR1 is SGHRS and CDR2 is YFSETQ. The sample is drawn from a study of T cell responses to AZD1222 COVID-19 vaccine. The study, taken as a whole, reports: None of the repertoires were sampled until the peak T cell response had passed. Breadth and depth of Spike-specific TCRs rose after two AZD1222 doses. Clonal diversity was possibly underestimated, and the donors were mostly white British, with more females.

Second doses at about 4 or about 12 weeks were pooled. The source material was peripheral blood, sampled 28 days after the second AZD1222 dose. The chain uses TRBV5-1 and TRBJ1-1, with 9 bases fitting TRBD1. The receptor's source is an adult who received the AZD1222 COVID-19 vaccine. The CDR3 spells CASSDSPGQGMNTEAFF. CDR3 DNA: TGCGCCAGCAGCGACAGCCCCGGACAGGGGATGAACACTGAAGCTTTCTTT.